This T cell receptor (beta chain) was sequenced for a study of blood T cell repertoires in COVID-19 (TCRdb year 2020). Broadly, across the study: Samples from collaborators originated in the United States, Italy and Spain and spanned both the acute and convalescent phases of COVID-19. The material from the prospective study consisted of cDNA or gDNA derived from T cells, B-cell-depleted T cells, or PBMCs. Subjects who had been exposed to COVID-19, were actively infected with it, or had recovered from it provided the deeply sampled blood TCRbeta repertoires that made up the dataset. The repertoires were released in a freely available public database intended as a resource for research on the immune response to SARS-CoV-2. The samples were drawn from two sources: the first 160 participants of the ongoing ImmuneRACE study, and approximately 1,300 subjects contributed by 6 global collaborators. Nearly every sample came with metadata listing a de-identified subject ID, COVID-19 status, age in years and sex. Where HLA class I and class II types were available, the types were taken from metadata supplied by the sample provider, not from assay-based typing. What the research found in general, with its limitations: The quantity of clinical and demographic metadata differed by source and by participant and was supplied without curation.

Each collaborating institution followed its own protocols to collect whole blood in K2EDTA tubes. For TCRbeta analysis, collaborators shipped samples in one of three forms: frozen whole blood, isolated PBMCs, or DNA extracted from either of those sample types. On this clone itself: Its recognized antigen is unknown. The sample holds no much larger clone one base away, and base qualities are not on file.

TCRbeta CDR3 regions were amplified from genomic DNA using the immunoSEQ Assay, a bias-controlled multiplex PCR. Per the original workflow: The number of nucleated cells in each sample was estimated from the amplification of reference gene primers within the assay. To quantify the absolute abundance of each unique TCRbeta CDR3 rearrangement, sequence reads were collapsed and filtered. For each sample, productive Simpson clonality was calculated by taking the square root of Simpson's diversity index across productive rearrangements. Imported from immuneACCESS, the table was reduced by TCRdb to in-frame sequences with V and J called. These copies leave out some clones; in studies compared against another copy, an unresolved V gene accounts for under half, and the cause of the remainder is not known. The V and J calls and clone size were taken over from that table, and D and trimming were inferred from the DNA. For this sample there are fewer than 250,000 clones; over 70% appear just once. 7% to 10% of the sample lies in the top ten.

Sequencing was done on a sample of peripheral blood. This receptor was obtained from a woman between 50 and 59 years old with acute or convalescent COVID-19.

The CDR3 reads as follows: CASSFRGERTDTQYF. The bases read TGTGCCAGCAGCTTTAGGGGTGAGCGCACAGATACGCAGTATTTT. The chain is assembled from TRBV7-2 and TRBJ2-3; the D gene is perhaps TRBD1, on 5 matching bases. Its CDR3 holds 15 amino acids, cysteine through phenylalanine. CDR3 DNA is the only sequence kept; it has 45 bases, read in frame from the first base. CDR1 and CDR2 were assigned from the germline V gene as SGHTA and FQGNSA. Relative to germline, V is 3 bases shorter and J is 1 base shorter, with 11 bases between their ends. The CDR3 plus the reference TRBV7-2 and TRBJ2-3 genes for the other parts give the full variable domain: GAGVSQSPSNKVTEKGKDVELRCDPISGHTALYWYRQSLGQGLEFLIYFQGNSAPDKSGLPSDRFSAERTGGSVSTLTIQRTQQEDSAVYLCASSFRGERTDTQYFGPGTRLTVL.